This T cell receptor beta chain was retrieved from a study of read filtering for tumor transcriptome and immune sequencing. Looking at the study overall: Whole-transcriptome libraries were prepared after DNase treatment. Whole-study results and caveats: Single-read clonotypes: roughly four fifths of IR-seq clonotypes (around 3.4% of reads), more than 70% of RNA-seq clonotypes (roughly 49% of reads). The sorted CD138-negative fraction was a mixed bone marrow immune population, not purified T cells.

This CDR3 has 15 amino acids. V lost 7 bases, J lost 10 bases, and 9 bases stayed unmatched. Germline V lookup: CDR1 ENHRY, CDR2 SYGVKD. This library used around 400 ng RNA and molecular barcoded adaptors spanning alpha/delta and beta/gamma chains. In TCRdb, the reads were re-called with MiXCR into one record per CDR3 protein. The sample contains 100,000 to 150,000 distinct CDR3 sequences, roughly 13% of which appear only once. This clonotype was counted between two and nine times. Its antigen is not identified. It is likely a read error, because the conserved phenylalanine at the end of the CDR3 is missing.

The chain employs TRBV10-3 and TRBJ2-1; 14 bases agree with TRBD2. Sequenced sample: a population of CD138-negative cells sorted from bone marrow. The receptor was derived from a donor at least 40 years old with multiple myeloma. The CDR3 sequence is CAITLGTSGSGEQFL. In DNA, the CDR3 is TGTGCCATCACCCTCGGGACTAGCGGGAGCGGGGAGCAGTTCCTC.